The clone carrying this TCR beta chain has a handful of counts. Primed by a sample-barcoded 5' primer and a J-beta primer mix, a second PCR proceeded for roughly 7 to 11 cycles. MiXCR was run by TCRdb on the 5' RACE reads, yielding one entry per CDR3 protein. The sample has 1.5 million to 2 million distinct CDR3 sequences, about 31% seen once. This sample was included in a study of blood T cells in healthy people across ages. Material for sequencing was blood. This sequence was found in a woman younger than 45 in good health.

The CDR3 DNA sequence: TGTGCCAGCACTCGGGACACACGGGGAACTGATACGCAGTATTTT. Amino acids: CASTRDTRGTDTQYF. J is TRBJ2-3 and V is TRBV27, with D tentatively TRBD1 (6 bases). The CDR3 contains 15 residues. Germline V gives CDR1 MNHEY, CDR2 SMNVEV (reference sequence). Trimming pared 7 bases from V and 6 bases from J, leaving 20 bases between.